The rows below give T cell receptor beta chains drawn from one sample of a study of cytomegalovirus exposure and HLA in healthy donors. The repertoire was sequenced with immunoSEQ multiplex PCR; TCRdb's copy has only in-frame clones and lacks some. This sample has roughly 93,000 clones, with around 67% found just once. The sample was PBMCs. The receptors stem from a male donor in good health and CMV-seronegative. CDR3s include the opening cysteine and the closing phenylalanine or tryptophan.

J	V	length	CDR3
TRBJ1-4	TRBV5-1	12	CASSPGGEKLFF
TRBJ1-5	TRBV7-2	17	CASSFIWDRGFNQPQHF
TRBJ1-1	TRBV5-1	15	CASSLSNTLNTEAFF
TRBJ1-1	TRBV25-1	14	CASSDTGVETEAFF
TRBJ2-7	TRBV7-2	14	CASSFWTSVDEQYF
TRBJ2-7	TRBV6-5	15	CASSYSGGGTYEQYF
TRBJ2-2	TRBV6-5	15	CASRWTSGGGGELFF
TRBJ1-4	TRBV29-1	13	CSVSLTTNEKLFF
TRBJ1-5	TRBV2	15	CASIFDRASNQPQHF
TRBJ2-1	TRBV4-1	19	CASSQVPLALAGGNNEQFF
TRBJ2-7	TRBV9	14	CASSARDSSYEQYF
TRBJ1-1	TRBV28	11	CASSPRGGAFF
TRBJ2-2	TRBV28	16	CASSWVGALDTGELFF
TRBJ1-2	TRBV5-1	13	CASSKEASYGYTF
TRBJ2-5	TRBV7-2	15	CASSLGTTENSAQYF
TRBJ1-2	TRBV6-1	15	CASSELRTANYGYTF
TRBJ1-5	TRBV7-9	14	CASSLDSEHQPQHF
TRBJ1-1	TRBV9	15	CASSVVLGGAAEAFF
TRBJ2-7	TRBV28	15	CASSATGTYTYEQYF
TRBJ2-7	TRBV25-1	15	CASSVGTSGRNEQYF
TRBJ1-2	TRBV5-1	13	CASRRAGDGGYTF
TRBJ2-7	TRBV5-5	15	CASSPWTRRSYEQYF
TRBJ2-7	TRBV9	15	CASSVGTGVGDEQYF
TRBJ2-2	TRBV27	15	CASSLGDILTGELFF
TRBJ2-5	TRBV7-3	19	CASSLVGGLGGEYQETQYF
TRBJ2-2	TRBV6-5	15	CASTYRESNTGELFF
TRBJ1-5	TRBV27	16	CASSHRQGDGNQPQHF
TRBJ2-3	TRBV5-4	15	CASSLTSGSTDTQYF
TRBJ2-7	TRBV19	14	CASSMGHYSYEQYF
TRBJ2-1	TRBV28	15	CASRMQGISYNEQFF
TRBJ2-7	TRBV28	15	CASSVAGASSYEQYF
TRBJ2-1	TRBV25-1	15	CASSATLAGYNEQFF
TRBJ2-7	TRBV1	14	CTSSQDRSRYEQYF
TRBJ2-3	TRBV12-5	15	CASGYGTSGTDTQYF
TRBJ1-1	TRBV15	13	CATSTGLFLEAFF
TRBJ2-5	TRBV29-1	13	CSVEGTAQETQYF
TRBJ2-1	TRBV19	13	CASSVDRGNEQFF
TRBJ1-3	TRBV14	15	CASSHRQGLGNTIYF
TRBJ2-3	TRBV5-1	16	CASRFDRGTSTDTQYF
TRBJ1-4	TRBV5-1	16	CASSWTGGNNNEKLFF
TRBJ2-3	TRBV5-6	15	CASSIEGRRTDTQYF
TRBJ2-7	TRBV28	15	CASSRVSGNSYEQYF
TRBJ2-3	TRBV11-3	14	CASSLDHVADTQYF
TRBJ2-7	TRBV9	14	CASSGSGRTDEQYF
TRBJ1-1	TRBV15	15	CATSSYDRDYTEAFF
TRBJ1-1	TRBV25-1	15	CANSVVGPRGTEAFF
TRBJ2-7	TRBV29-1	16	CSPDGWTDISSYEQYF
TRBJ1-1	TRBV27	16	CASSLYTDLGASEAFF
TRBJ1-1	TRBV7-2	15	CASSSARVSSTEAFF
TRBJ2-5	TRBV9	14	CASSVGGGAETQYF
TRBJ2-1	TRBV12-5	13	CASGLVRGNEQFF
TRBJ1-2	TRBV30	11	CAWSGLYGYTF
TRBJ1-2	TRBV7-2	15	CASSYKTGDSYGYTF
TRBJ2-6	TRBV6-5	14	CASIEHSGANVLTF
TRBJ2-7	TRBV7-2	11	CASSSTYEQYF
TRBJ2-5	TRBV6-5	14	CASRLLGRTGTQYF